A selection of T cell receptor beta chains follows, all from one sample in a study of blood T cell repertoires in COVID-19. The protocol was immunoSEQ multiplex PCR, while the TCRdb copy is restricted to in-frame clones and leaves out a portion. Here the sample spans about 270,000 clones, about 90% being singletons. Source material: PBMCs or T cells enriched from blood (not recorded which). These receptors were collected from a woman aged 30 to 39 with acute COVID-19. Both conserved end residues are part of each CDR3. A D gene is named only where the DNA matches it firmly. Some rows have no size entry. The others give once, few or many, or a class for an expanded clone.

D,size,V,J,CDR3,DNA
-,-,TRBV29-1,TRBJ1-1,CSVGRGPPNTEAFF,TGCAGCGTTGGCAGGGGCCCACCGAACACTGAAGCTTTCTTT
TRBD1,few,TRBV4-1,TRBJ2-1,CASSHPGGVFRQFF,TGCGCCAGCAGCCACCCAGGGGGCGTTTTTCGGCAGTTCTTC
TRBD2,-,TRBV3-1/TRBV3-2,TRBJ2-3,CASSHVAGVGTDTQYF,TGTGCCAGCAGCCATGTAGCGGGAGTGGGAACAGATACGCAGTATTTT
-,-,TRBV4-3,TRBJ1-1,CASSQDLFQGLTEAFF,TGCGCCAGCAGCCAAGATTTATTTCAGGGGCTGACTGAAGCTTTCTTT
TRBD1,-,TRBV7-9,TRBJ2-3,CASSSSQQGARTDTQYF,TGTGCCAGCAGCAGCAGCCAACAGGGGGCGCGGACAGATACGCAGTATTTT
-,-,TRBV13,TRBJ2-3,CASQGTTDTQYF,TGTGCCAGCCAGGGGACCACAGATACGCAGTATTTT
-,-,TRBV12-3/TRBV12-4,TRBJ1-1,CASSGHYEAFF,TGTGCCAGCAGTGGACATTATGAAGCTTTCTTT
TRBD1,-,TRBV6-2/TRBV6-3,TRBJ1-1,CASSYSISTGQGLGTEAFF,TGTGCCAGCAGTTACTCGATATCGACGGGACAGGGATTAGGGACTGAAGCTTTCTTT
-,-,TRBV28,TRBJ2-7,CASSSKDGKGYEQYF,TGTGCCAGCAGTTCGAAGGACGGGAAAGGCTACGAGCAGTACTTC
-,-,TRBV18,TRBJ2-2,CASSPPGAGGTGELFF,TGTGCCAGCTCACCACCGGGGGCAGGCGGTACCGGGGAGCTGTTTTTT
TRBD1,-,TRBV5-5,TRBJ1-3,CASSRDRDSGNTIYF,TGTGCCAGCAGCCGGGACAGGGACTCTGGAAACACCATATATTTT
TRBD2,-,TRBV10-3,TRBJ2-3,CAISETSGSADTQYF,TGTGCCATCAGTGAGACTAGCGGGAGTGCAGATACGCAGTATTTT
TRBD2,-,TRBV20-1,TRBJ2-1,CSAGLVNEQFF,TGCAGTGCCGGACTAGTTAATGAGCAGTTCTTC
TRBD2,-,TRBV7-9,TRBJ2-7,CASSQTSGRPSSYEQYF,TGTGCCAGCAGCCAAACTAGCGGGAGGCCAAGCTCCTACGAGCAGTACTTC
-,once,TRBV3-1/TRBV3-2,TRBJ2-2,CASSPYTGELFF,TGTGCCAGCAGCCCTTACACCGGGGAGCTGTTTTTT
-,-,TRBV30,TRBJ2-6,CAWSRQPSGANVLTF,TGTGCCTGGAGCCGACAGCCCTCTGGGGCCAACGTCCTGACTTTC